A selection of T cell receptor beta chains follows, all from one sample in a study of blood T cell repertoires in COVID-19. TCRdb's copy holds only in-frame clones and misses some; the assay was immunoSEQ multiplex PCR. The table has about 130,000 clones, around four fifths seen once. Sequenced sample: peripheral blood. The receptors shown here come from a man in his fifties or sixties who had recovered from COVID-19. Both conserved end residues are part of each CDR3. D genes are given only for firm matches. Size tells how often a clone was seen (once, few, many) or the class of an expanded clone, and some rows leave it out.

>-|18|TRBV19|-|TRBJ1-2
TGTGCCAGTAGTATAGACCCTACACGGAGGGAGAGGACCTATGGCTACACCTTC
CASSIDPTRRERTYGYTF
>once|14|TRBV5-1|-|TRBJ1-5
TGCGCCAGCAGCTTGTCAGGGATCGATCAGCCCCAGCATTTT
CASSLSGIDQPQHF
>few|14|TRBV19|-|TRBJ1-2
TGTGCCAGTAGTATAGACAGGTCGAACTATGGCTACACCTTC
CASSIDRSNYGYTF
>once|14|TRBV30|TRBD1|TRBJ1-4
TGTGCCTGGGCCCCGGACAGGGGTGGTGAAAAACTGTTTTTT
CAWAPDRGGEKLFF
>-|16|TRBV5-8|TRBD1|TRBJ1-5
TGTGCCAGCAGCCCGGGCGGACAGGGATGGATTCAGCCCCAGCATTTT
CASSPGGQGWIQPQHF
>-|13|TRBV28|-|TRBJ2-1
TGTGCCAGCAGTCTCGACACTTACAATGAGCAGTTCTTC
CASSLDTYNEQFF
>-|16|TRBV4-2|-|TRBJ1-3
TGTGCCAGCAGCCAAGCGGACGGGGACTCTGGAAACACCATATATTTT
CASSQADGDSGNTIYF
>-|13|TRBV27|-|TRBJ1-1
TGTGCCAGCATACCAGACAGGCGAATTGAAGCTTTCTTT
CASIPDRRIEAFF
>-|14|TRBV7-3|-|TRBJ1-6
TGTGCCAGCAGCAAAACAGGGTACAATTCACCCCTCCACTTT
CASSKTGYNSPLHF
>few|14|TRBV20-1|TRBD1|TRBJ1-5
TGCAGTACTAGTTACAGGGGGCGCAGACAGCCCCAGCATTTT
CSTSYRGRRQPQHF
>-|13|TRBV19|TRBD2|TRBJ2-5
TGTGCCAGTAGTTTTGGGACTAGGGAGACCCAGTACTTC
CASSFGTRETQYF
>-|14|TRBV4-3|-|TRBJ1-2
TGCGCCAGCAGCCAAGTCGGCAGGGAGGCTGGCTACACCTTC
CASSQVGREAGYTF
>-|15|TRBV10-3|TRBD1|TRBJ2-3
TGTGCCATCAGTGATCAGGGGGCTCCCACAGATACGCAGTATTTT
CAISDQGAPTDTQYF
>-|18|TRBV6-2/TRBV6-3|TRBD2|TRBJ2-5
TGTGCCAGCAGTTACTCCCCCTTAACTAGCGGGAGTCGCGAGACCCAGTACTTC
CASSYSPLTSGSRETQYF
>-|15|TRBV7-2|TRBD1|TRBJ1-1
TGTGCCAGCAGCCCTCTACAGGGGGCCAACACTGAAGCTTTCTTT
CASSPLQGANTEAFF
>-|18|TRBV5-8|TRBD2|TRBJ2-3
TGTGCCAGCAGCCTACGGCTCCTAGCGGGGGGGAGCACAGATACGCAGTATTTT
CASSLRLLAGGSTDTQYF
>-|16|TRBV7-6|TRBD2|TRBJ2-3
TGTGCCAGCAGCTCCCGACTAGCGGGAGGCACAGATACGCAGTATTTT
CASSSRLAGGTDTQYF
>-|18|TRBV11-2|TRBD2|TRBJ2-2
TGTGCCAGCAGACCCCCGGGACTAGCGGGAGCGGGTACCGGGGAGCTGTTTTTT
CASRPPGLAGAGTGELFF
>-|16|TRBV7-9|TRBD1|TRBJ1-1
TGTGCCAGCAGCCTCGATGTGGGACAGGGTAAGACTGAAGCTTTCTTT
CASSLDVGQGKTEAFF
>-|15|TRBV18|TRBD1|TRBJ2-5
TGTGCCAGCTCACCCCCGGGACAGATAAAAGAGACCCAGTACTTC
CASSPPGQIKETQYF
>-|16|TRBV6-5|TRBD2|TRBJ2-5
TGTGCCAGCAGTTCACCAACTAGCGCACACCAAGAGACCCAGTACTTC
CASSSPTSAHQETQYF
>-|11|TRBV6-6|-|TRBJ2-7
TGTGCCAGCAGCCCAGACTACGAGCAGTACTTC
CASSPDYEQYF
>-|12|TRBV19|-|TRBJ2-7
TGTGCCAGTAGTATGGGCGCGGGCGGGCAGTACTTC
CASSMGAGGQYF
>-|16|TRBV5-5|TRBD1|TRBJ2-2
TGTGCCAGCAGCTCCGCGGGACAGGGTATAGCCGGGGAGCTGTTTTTT
CASSSAGQGIAGELFF
>-|17|TRBV5-1|TRBD2|TRBJ2-1
TGCGCCAGCAGGGGACTAGCGGGAGGATCCACCTACAATGAGCAGTTCTTC
CASRGLAGGSTYNEQFF
>once|14|TRBV7-2|-|TRBJ2-3
TGTGCCAGCAGCCCGGGACTCAGCACAGATACGCAGTATTTT
CASSPGLSTDTQYF
>-|16|TRBV6-2/TRBV6-3|-|TRBJ1-2
TGTGCCAGCAGTTACGGTCTGGACAAACGTCTCTATGGCTACACCTTC
CASSYGLDKRLYGYTF
>-|16|TRBV7-2|TRBD1|TRBJ1-2
TGTGCCAGCAGCTTACCGGGACAGACAACTAACTATGGCTACACCTTC
CASSLPGQTTNYGYTF
>-|13|TRBV5-5|-|TRBJ1-1
TGTGCCAGCAGCCTTGCGGCGAGGACTGAAGCTTTCTTT
CASSLAARTEAFF
>-|13|TRBV7-8|-|TRBJ1-1
TGTGCCAGCAGCTACGGGCGGGACACTGAAGCTTTCTTT
CASSYGRDTEAFF
>-|15|TRBV7-2|TRBD1|TRBJ2-5
TGTGCCAGCAGCTCAGGCGGGACAGGGAAGGAGACCCAGTACTTC
CASSSGGTGKETQYF
>-|13|TRBV30|-|TRBJ1-6
TGTGCCTGGGACGGGACCTATAATTCACCCCTCCACTTT
CAWDGTYNSPLHF
>-|15|TRBV7-7|TRBD2|TRBJ2-1
TGTGCTAGCAGCGTCGGACTAGTCCCTAGCAATGAGCAGTTCTTC
CASSVGLVPSNEQFF
>once|16|TRBV6-1|TRBD1|TRBJ2-7
TGTGCCAGCAGTGAAGGCAGACGACAGACAGGGTACGAGCAGTACTTC
CASSEGRRQTGYEQYF
>-|13|TRBV7-2|-|TRBJ2-7
TGTGCCAGCAGCCCCATGTGGGGAGACGAGCAGTACTTC
CASSPMWGDEQYF
>-|14|TRBV20-1|-|TRBJ2-7
TGCAGTGCTAGTCCAGGGTTAGGGGCCTACGAGCAGTACTTC
CSASPGLGAYEQYF
>-|19|TRBV7-8|-|TRBJ2-3
TGTGCCAGCGCCCAGAGGAAGTCAGGACACCGTAGTGTCCCAGATACGCAGTATTTT
CASAQRKSGHRSVPDTQYF
>few|13|TRBV29-1|-|TRBJ1-5
TGCAGCGTTACGAAAGGTGCGGGGGAGCCCCAGCATTTT
CSVTKGAGEPQHF
>-|14|TRBV7-8|-|TRBJ1-6
TGTGCCAGCAGCCGTTCAACGGGGAATTCACCCCTCCACTTT
CASSRSTGNSPLHF
>-|13|TRBV12-3/TRBV12-4|-|TRBJ2-7
TGTGCCAGCCTACAGGGGGGGAACTACGAGCAGTACTTC
CASLQGGNYEQYF
>many|13|TRBV4-1|-|TRBJ2-3
TGCGCCAGCAGCCAAGCCGGCACAGATACGCAGTATTTT
CASSQAGTDTQYF
>-|16|TRBV4-1|-|TRBJ2-7
TGCGCCAGCAGCCCTCAGGGGGGTCGGGCCGGTAGCGAGCAGTACTTC
CASSPQGGRAGSEQYF
>once|15|TRBV19|TRBD1|TRBJ1-5
TGTGCCAGTAGCCCCCCAGGGGGCGGCAATCAGCCCCAGCATTTT
CASSPPGGGNQPQHF
>-|15|TRBV11-2|-|TRBJ2-1
TGTGCCAGCAGCTTAGAGAGTAGCGGTTTCAATGAGCAGTTCTTC
CASSLESSGFNEQFF
>few|15|TRBV5-1|TRBD1|TRBJ1-3
TGCGCCAGCAGCCCAAGAACAGGGGATGGAAACACCATATATTTT
CASSPRTGDGNTIYF
>-|15|TRBV6-2/TRBV6-3|TRBD1|TRBJ1-5
TGTGCCAGCAGTTACCCGGACAGGGCAAATCAGCCCCAGCATTTT
CASSYPDRANQPQHF
>-|15|TRBV7-2|-|TRBJ2-3
TGTGCCAGCAGCTTTCAGGGGCGGGAGAGTGTTACGCAGTATTTT
CASSFQGRESVTQYF
>-|13|TRBV3-1/TRBV3-2|-|TRBJ1-1
TGTGCCAGCAGCCTCGCAGGGAACACTGAAGCTTTCTTT
CASSLAGNTEAFF
>-|14|TRBV6-1|-|TRBJ2-7
TGTGCCAGCAGTGAAGCGCATGGGAGGTACGAGCAGTACTTC
CASSEAHGRYEQYF
>-|14|TRBV7-9|TRBD2|TRBJ2-1
TGTGCCAGCTTAGGGACTACATCTGAGAATGAGCAGTTCTTC
CASLGTTSENEQFF